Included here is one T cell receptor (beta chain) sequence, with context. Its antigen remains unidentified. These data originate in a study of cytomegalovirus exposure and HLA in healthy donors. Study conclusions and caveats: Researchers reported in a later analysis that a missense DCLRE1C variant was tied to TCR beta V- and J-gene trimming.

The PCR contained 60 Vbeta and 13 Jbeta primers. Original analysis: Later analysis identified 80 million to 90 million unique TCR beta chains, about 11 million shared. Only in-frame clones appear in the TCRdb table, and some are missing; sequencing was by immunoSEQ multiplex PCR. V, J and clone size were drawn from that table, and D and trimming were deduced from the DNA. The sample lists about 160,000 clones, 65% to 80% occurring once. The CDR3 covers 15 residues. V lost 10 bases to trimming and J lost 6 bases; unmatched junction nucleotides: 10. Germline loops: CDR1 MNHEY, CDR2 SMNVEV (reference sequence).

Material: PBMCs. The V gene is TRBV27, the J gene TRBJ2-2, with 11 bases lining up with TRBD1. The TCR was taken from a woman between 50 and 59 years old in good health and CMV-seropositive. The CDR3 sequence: CATKTWTGGSGELFF. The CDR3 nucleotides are TGTGCCACCAAGACTTGGACAGGGGGCTCCGGGGAGCTGTTTTTT.